This TCR beta chain was sequenced during a study of control samples from healthy donors and cancer patients. Using immunoSEQ multiplex PCR, the repertoire was profiled, and TCRdb retains in-frame clones only, with some absent. The sample lists under 150,000 clones, over 75% occurring once. Germline lookup yields CDR1 MNHNY and CDR2 SVGAGI (reference sequence). There are 15 residues in the CDR3. With V trimmed by 5 bases and J by 5 bases, 8 bases remained unmatched. Sequenced input: blood. This TCR was sampled from a man aged 55 to 69 in good health. The J gene is TRBJ1-4, the V gene TRBV6-6; 7 bases match TRBD1. The CDR3 here is CASSRYGTENEKLFF. CDR3 DNA: TGTGCCAGCAGTCGATACGGGACAGAGAATGAAAAACTGTTTTTT.